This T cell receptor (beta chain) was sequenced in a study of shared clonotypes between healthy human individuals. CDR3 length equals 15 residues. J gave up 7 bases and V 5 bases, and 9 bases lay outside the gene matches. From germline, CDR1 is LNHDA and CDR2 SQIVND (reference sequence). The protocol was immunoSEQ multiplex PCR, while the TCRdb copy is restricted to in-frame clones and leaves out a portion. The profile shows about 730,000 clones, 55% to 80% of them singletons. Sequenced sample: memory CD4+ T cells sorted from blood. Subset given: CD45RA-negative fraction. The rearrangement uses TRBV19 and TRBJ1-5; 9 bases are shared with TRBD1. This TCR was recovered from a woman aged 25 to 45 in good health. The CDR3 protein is CASSVPGQGLQPQHF. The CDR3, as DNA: TGTGCCAGTAGTGTCCCGGGACAGGGCCTCCAGCCCCAGCATTTT.